The T cell receptor beta chain described here comes from a study of T cells after yellow fever vaccination. From germline, CDR1 is DFQATT and CDR2 SNEGSKA (reference sequence). The germline V and J ends were trimmed by 3 bases and 7 bases, with 16 bases remaining between them. The CDR3 runs to 14 residues. TCRdb fed the 5' RACE reads into MiXCR, producing one record per CDR3 protein. The sample shows approximately 300,000 distinct CDR3 sequences, roughly 8.7% of them seen only once. This clonotype was observed a few times. Its matching antigen is unknown. Study results and caveats: One caveat is that FACS-sorted repertoires could contain abundant clonotypes contaminating from the bulk population.

This specimen consisted of PBMCs, obtained on the day of the first yellow fever vaccination. J is TRBJ2-1 and V is TRBV20-1, with D possibly matching TRBD1 (6 bases). The TCR comes from a man between 18 and 29 years old who received the YFV17D yellow fever vaccine. The CDR3 protein is CSASQGTTGNEQFF. CDR3 bases: TGCAGTGCTAGTCAGGGGACAACAGGGAATGAGCAGTTCTTC.